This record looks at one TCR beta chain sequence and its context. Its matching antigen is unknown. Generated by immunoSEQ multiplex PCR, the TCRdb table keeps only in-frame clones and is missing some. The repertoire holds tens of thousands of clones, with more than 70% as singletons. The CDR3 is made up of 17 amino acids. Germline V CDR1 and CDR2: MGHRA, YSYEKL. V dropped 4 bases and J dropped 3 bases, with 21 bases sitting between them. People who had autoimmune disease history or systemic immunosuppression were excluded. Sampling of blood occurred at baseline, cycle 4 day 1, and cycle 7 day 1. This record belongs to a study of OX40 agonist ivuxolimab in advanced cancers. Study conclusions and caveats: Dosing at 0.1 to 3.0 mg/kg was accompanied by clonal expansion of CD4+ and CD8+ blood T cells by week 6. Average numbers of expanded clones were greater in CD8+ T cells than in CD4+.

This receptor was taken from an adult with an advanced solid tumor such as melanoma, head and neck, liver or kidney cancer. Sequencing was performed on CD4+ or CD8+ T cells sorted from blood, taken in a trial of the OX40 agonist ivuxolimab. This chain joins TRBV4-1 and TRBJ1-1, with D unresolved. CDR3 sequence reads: CASSLPPFVRQDTEAFF. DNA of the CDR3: TGCGCCAGCAGCCTACCCCCGTTTGTCAGACAAGACACTGAAGCTTTCTTT.